The clone carrying this T cell receptor beta chain showed up many times. The antigen is undetermined. The related graft donor's blood sample was taken on the day of bone marrow donation. Only in-frame clones appear in the TCRdb table, and some are missing; sequencing was by immunoSEQ multiplex PCR. This sample carries over 45,000 clones, none of them present only once. Germline loops: CDR1 LNHDA, CDR2 SQIVND (reference sequence). V lost 3 bases and J lost 7, with 16 bases in between. This CDR3 comprises 15 residues. The sample comes from a study of T cells after posttransplantation cyclophosphamide. Study conclusions and caveats: Skin or GI-infiltrating T cells shared few TRB sequences with blood.

The V call is TRBV19, the J call TRBJ2-1; no definite D call. This TCR was sampled from a middle-aged man in good health, CMV-negative, and a related stem cell transplant donor. Sample: PBMCs. The DNA of the CDR3 is TGTGCCAGTAGTATTGAGAGGTCTAGGTCTAATGAGCAGTTCTTC. Translating it yields CASSIERSRSNEQFF.